The clone carrying this T cell receptor beta chain was seen many times. The germline V gene has CDR1 MNHNY and CDR2 SVGAGI (reference sequence). The CDR3 totals 12 residues. The V gene lost 8 bases and the J gene lost 11 bases, with 13 bases spanning the gap. This specimen belongs to a study of CD8+CD57+ T cells in acquired aplastic anemia. Investigators profiled TCR beta VDJ and CDR3 from genomic DNA template. TCRdb redid the calling of the reads with MiXCR, one entry per CDR3 protein. The data contain roughly 300,000 distinct CDR3 sequences, about 56% of them singletons. The chain links TRBV6-6 to TRBJ1-6; D is possibly TRBD1 (5 bases). Input material: sorted CD4+, CD8+, or CD8+CD57+ T cells (not recorded which) from PBMCs. The TCR was taken from a human donor with severe aplastic anemia or a healthy control (not recorded which). CDR3 in amino acids: CASSEGNPPLHF. For the CDR3, the DNA is TGTGCCAGCTCCGAGGGGAATCCACCCCTCCACTTT.